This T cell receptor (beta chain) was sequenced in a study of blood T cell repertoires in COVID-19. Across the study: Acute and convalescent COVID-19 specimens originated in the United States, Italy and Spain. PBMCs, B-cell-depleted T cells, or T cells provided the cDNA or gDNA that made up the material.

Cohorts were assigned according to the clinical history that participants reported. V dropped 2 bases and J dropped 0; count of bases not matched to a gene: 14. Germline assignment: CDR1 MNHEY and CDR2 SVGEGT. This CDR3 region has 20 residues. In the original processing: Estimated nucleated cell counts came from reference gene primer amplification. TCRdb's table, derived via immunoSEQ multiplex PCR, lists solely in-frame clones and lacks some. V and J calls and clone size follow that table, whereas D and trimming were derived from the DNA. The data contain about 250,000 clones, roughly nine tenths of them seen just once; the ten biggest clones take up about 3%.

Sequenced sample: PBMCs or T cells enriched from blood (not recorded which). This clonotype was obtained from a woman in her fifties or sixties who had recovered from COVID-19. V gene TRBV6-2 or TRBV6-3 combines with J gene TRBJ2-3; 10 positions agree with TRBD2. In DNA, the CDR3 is TGTGCCAGCAGTTACAACCTGGCTAGCGGGGGATACTGGAGCACAGATACGCAGTATTTT. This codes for CASSYNLASGGYWSTDTQYF.